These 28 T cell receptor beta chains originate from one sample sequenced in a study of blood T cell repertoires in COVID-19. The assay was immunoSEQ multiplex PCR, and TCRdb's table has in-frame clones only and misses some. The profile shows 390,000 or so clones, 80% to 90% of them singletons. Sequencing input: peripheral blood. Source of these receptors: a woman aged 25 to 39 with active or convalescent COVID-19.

The CDR3 DNA sequence: TGCGCCAGCAGCTTCACTAGCGGAGACCAAGAGACCCAGTACTTC. This gives the protein CASSFTSGDQETQYF. The chain joins TRBV5-1 to TRBJ2-5; 8 nucleotides align to TRBD2. Trimming removed 2 bases from V and 0 bases from J; junction bases left unmatched: 3. CDR3 length: 15 amino acids. In germline, CDR1 is SGHRS, CDR2 YFSETQ.

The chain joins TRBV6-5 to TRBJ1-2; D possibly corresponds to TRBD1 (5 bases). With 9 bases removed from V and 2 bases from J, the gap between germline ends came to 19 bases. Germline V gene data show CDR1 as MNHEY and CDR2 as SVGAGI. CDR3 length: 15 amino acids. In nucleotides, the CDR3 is TGTGCCAGTTCTCAGGGCAGGGTTGGGAACTATGGCTACACCTTC. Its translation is CASSQGRVGNYGYTF.

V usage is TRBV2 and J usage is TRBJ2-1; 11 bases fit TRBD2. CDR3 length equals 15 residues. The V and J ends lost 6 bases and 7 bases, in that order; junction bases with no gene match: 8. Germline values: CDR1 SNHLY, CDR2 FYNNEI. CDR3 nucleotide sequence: TGTGCCAGCAGGCTAGCGGGGGGAGTTATGAATGAGCAGTTCTTC. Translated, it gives CASRLAGGVMNEQFF. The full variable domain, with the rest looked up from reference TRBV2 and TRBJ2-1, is EPEVTQTPSHQVTQMGQEVILRCVPISNHLYFYWYRQILGQKVEFLVSFYNNEISEKSEIFDDQFSVERPDGSNFTLKIRSTKLEDSAMYFCASRLAGGVMNEQFFGPGTRLTVL.

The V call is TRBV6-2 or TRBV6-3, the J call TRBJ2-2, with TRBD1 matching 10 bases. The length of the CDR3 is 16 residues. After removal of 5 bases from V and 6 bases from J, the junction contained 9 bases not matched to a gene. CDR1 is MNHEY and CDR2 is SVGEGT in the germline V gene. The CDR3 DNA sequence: TGTGCCAGCAGTAACCCGGGACAGGGGATATCCGGGGAGCTGTTTTTT. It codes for CASSNPGQGISGELFF.

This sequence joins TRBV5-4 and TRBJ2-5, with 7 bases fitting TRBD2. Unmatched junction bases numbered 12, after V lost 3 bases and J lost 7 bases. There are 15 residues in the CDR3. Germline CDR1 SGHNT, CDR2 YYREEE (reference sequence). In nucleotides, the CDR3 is TGTGCCAGCAGCTCAAAGGACGGGGGGTTAGGGACCCAGTACTTC. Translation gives CASSSKDGGLGTQYF. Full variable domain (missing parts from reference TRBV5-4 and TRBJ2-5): ETGVTQSPTHLIKTRGQQVTLRCSSQSGHNTVSWYQQALGQGPQFIFQYYREEENGRGNFPPRFSGLQFPNYSSELNVNALELDDSALYLCASSSKDGGLGTQYFGPGTRLLVL.

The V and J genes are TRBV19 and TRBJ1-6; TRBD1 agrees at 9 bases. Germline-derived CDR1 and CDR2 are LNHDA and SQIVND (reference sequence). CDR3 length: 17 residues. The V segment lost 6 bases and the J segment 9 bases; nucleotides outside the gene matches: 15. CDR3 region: CASRITPIGTGTSPLHF. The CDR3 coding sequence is TGTGCCAGTAGAATCACCCCGATAGGGACAGGGACTTCACCCCTCCACTTT.

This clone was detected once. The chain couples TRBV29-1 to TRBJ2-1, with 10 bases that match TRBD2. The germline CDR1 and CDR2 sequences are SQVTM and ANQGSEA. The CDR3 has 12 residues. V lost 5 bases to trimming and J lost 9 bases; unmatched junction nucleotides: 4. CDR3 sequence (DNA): TGCAGCGTTCGAGCGGGGGGGATTGAGCAGTTCTTC. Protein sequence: CSVRAGGIEQFF.

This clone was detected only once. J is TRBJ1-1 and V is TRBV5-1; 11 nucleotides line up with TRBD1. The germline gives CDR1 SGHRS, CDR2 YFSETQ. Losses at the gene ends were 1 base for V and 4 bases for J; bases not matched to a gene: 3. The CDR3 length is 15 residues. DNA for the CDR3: TGCGCCAGCAGCTTGTTCGGGACAGGGGGCACTGAAGCTTTCTTT. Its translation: CASSLFGTGGTEAFF. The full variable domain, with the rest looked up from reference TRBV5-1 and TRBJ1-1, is KAGVTQTPRYLIKTRGQQVTLSCSPISGHRSVSWYQQTPGQGLQFLFEYFSETQRNKGNFPGRFSGRQFSNSRSEMNVSTLELGDSALYLCASSLFGTGGTEAFFGQGTRLTVV.

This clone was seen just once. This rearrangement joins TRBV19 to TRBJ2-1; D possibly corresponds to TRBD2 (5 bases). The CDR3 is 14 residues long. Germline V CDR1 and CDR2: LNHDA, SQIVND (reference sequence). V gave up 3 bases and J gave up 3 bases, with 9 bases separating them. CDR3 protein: CASSIGGDYNEQFF. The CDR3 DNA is TGTGCCAGTAGTATTGGAGGAGACTACAATGAGCAGTTCTTC.

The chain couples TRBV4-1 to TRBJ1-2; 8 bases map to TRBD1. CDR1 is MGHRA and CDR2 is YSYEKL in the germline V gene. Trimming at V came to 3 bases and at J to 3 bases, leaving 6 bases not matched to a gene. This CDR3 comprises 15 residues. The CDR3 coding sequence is TGCGCCAGCAGCCATCCAGGGGGCGCTTACTATGGCTACACCTTC. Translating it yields CASSHPGGAYYGYTF.

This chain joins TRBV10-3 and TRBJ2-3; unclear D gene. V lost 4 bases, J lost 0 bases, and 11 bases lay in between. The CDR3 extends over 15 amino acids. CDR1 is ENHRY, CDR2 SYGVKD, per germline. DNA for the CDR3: TGTGCCATCAGTGTCGGGTACACTAGCACAGATACGCAGTATTTT. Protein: CAISVGYTSTDTQYF.

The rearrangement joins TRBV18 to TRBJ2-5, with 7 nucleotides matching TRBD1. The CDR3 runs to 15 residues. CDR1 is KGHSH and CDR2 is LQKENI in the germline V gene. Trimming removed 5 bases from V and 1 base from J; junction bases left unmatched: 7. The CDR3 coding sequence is TGTGCCAGCTCATTAACCGGGACAGCCCAAGAGACCCAGTACTTC. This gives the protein CASSLTGTAQETQYF. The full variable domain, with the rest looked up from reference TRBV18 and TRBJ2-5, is NAGVMQNPRHLVRRRGQEARLRCSPMKGHSHVYWYRQLPEEGLKFMVYLQKENIIDESGMPKERFSAEFPKEGPSILRIQQVVRGDSAAYFCASSLTGTAQETQYFGPGTRLLVL.

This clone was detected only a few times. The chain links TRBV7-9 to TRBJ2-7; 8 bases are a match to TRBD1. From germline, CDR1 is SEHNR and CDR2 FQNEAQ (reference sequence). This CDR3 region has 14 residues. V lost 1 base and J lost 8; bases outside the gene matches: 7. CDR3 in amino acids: CASSLEGTGRQQYF. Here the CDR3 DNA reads TGTGCCAGCAGCTTAGAAGGGACAGGCAGGCAGCAGTACTTC.

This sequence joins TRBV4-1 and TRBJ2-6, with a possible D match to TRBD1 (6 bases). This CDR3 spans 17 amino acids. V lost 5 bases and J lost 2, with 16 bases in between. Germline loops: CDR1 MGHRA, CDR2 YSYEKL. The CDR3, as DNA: TGCGCCAGCAGCTCAGGGGTTAATAACGCTGGGGCCAACGTCCTGACTTTC. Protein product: CASSSGVNNAGANVLTF.

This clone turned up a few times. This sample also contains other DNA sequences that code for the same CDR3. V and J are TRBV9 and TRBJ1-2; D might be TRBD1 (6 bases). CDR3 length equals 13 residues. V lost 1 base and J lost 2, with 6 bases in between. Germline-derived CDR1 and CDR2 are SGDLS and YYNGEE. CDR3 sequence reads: CASSVQGNYGYTF. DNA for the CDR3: TGTGCCAGCAGCGTACAGGGGAACTATGGCTACACCTTC.

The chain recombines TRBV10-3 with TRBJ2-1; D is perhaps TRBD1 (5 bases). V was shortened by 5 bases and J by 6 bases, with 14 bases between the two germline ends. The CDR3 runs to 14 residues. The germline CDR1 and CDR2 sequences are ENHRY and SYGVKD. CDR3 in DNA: TGTGCCATCAGTCCCTGGGCCCAGGGCAATGAGCAGTTCTTC. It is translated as CAISPWAQGNEQFF.

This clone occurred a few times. The CDR3 sequence is CASSLERAWPQHF. CDR3 DNA: TGTGCCAGCAGCTTAGAGAGGGCGTGGCCCCAGCATTTT. The chain couples TRBV11-2 to TRBJ1-5; D unresolved. The CDR3 totals 13 residues. Germline V lookup: CDR1 SGHAT, CDR2 FQNNGV. Trimming shortened V by 0 bases and J by 9 bases, and 9 bases separated the two germline ends.

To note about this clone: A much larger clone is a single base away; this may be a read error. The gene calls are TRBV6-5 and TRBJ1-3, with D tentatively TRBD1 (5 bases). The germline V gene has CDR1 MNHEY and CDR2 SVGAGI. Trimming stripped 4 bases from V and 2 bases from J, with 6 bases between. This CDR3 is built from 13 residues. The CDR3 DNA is TGTGCCAGCAGTTTACAGGCTGGAAACACCATATATTTT. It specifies CASSLQAGNTIYF.

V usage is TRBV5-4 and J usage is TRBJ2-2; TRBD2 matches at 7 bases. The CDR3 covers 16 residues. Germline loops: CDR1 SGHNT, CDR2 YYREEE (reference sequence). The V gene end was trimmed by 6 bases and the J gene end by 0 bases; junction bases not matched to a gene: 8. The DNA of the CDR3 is TGTGCCAGCACCACCAGCGGGACCGCGAACACCGGGGAGCTGTTTTTT. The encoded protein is CASTTSGTANTGELFF.

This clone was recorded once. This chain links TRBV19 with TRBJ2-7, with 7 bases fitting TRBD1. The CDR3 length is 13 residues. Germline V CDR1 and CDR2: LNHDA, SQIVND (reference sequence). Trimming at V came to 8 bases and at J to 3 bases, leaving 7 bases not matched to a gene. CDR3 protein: CASSRDSLYEQYF. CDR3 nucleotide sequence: TGTGCCAGTTCTCGGGACAGCCTCTACGAGCAGTACTTC.

The CDR3 DNA is TGTGCCAGCAGTGAAAGGGACACGAGCTCCTATAATTCACCCCTCCACTTT. Translating it yields CASSERDTSSYNSPLHF. The chain has TRBV6-1 and TRBJ1-6; D is perhaps TRBD1 (6 bases). This CDR3 spans 17 amino acids. Germline assignment: CDR1 MNHNS and CDR2 SASEGT. Trimming removed 2 bases at V and 0 bases at J, with 11 bases between.

The DNA for the CDR3 is TGTGCCAGCAGTACTGCCCCCTCCAACTATGGCTACACCTTC. Its translation is CASSTAPSNYGYTF. V usage is TRBV6-5 and J usage is TRBJ1-2; D is unresolved. Trimming took off 5 bases at V and 2 bases at J, with 12 bases between the two ends. The CDR3 totals 14 residues. Per germline, CDR1 MNHEY and CDR2 SVGAGI.

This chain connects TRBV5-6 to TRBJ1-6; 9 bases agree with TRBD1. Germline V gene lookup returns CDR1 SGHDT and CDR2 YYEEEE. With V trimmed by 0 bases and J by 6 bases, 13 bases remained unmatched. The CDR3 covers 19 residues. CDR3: CASSLGSLPWTGVNSPLHF. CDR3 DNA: TGTGCCAGCAGCTTGGGGTCCTTACCCTGGACAGGGGTTAATTCACCCCTCCACTTT.

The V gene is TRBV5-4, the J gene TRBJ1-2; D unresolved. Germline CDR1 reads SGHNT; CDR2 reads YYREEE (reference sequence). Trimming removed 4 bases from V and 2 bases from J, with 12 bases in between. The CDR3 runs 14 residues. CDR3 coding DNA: TGTGCCAGCAGCCGCCCGGTTGAGAACTATGGCTACACCTTC. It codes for CASSRPVENYGYTF.

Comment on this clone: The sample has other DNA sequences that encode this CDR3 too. In nucleotides, the CDR3 is TGTGCCAGCAGCCGGACAGGGTACGGCTACACCTTC. Protein product: CASSRTGYGYTF. The V and J genes are TRBV5-6 and TRBJ1-2; 8 nucleotides match TRBD1. The CDR3 has 12 amino acids. Germline CDR1 is SGHDT and CDR2 is YYEEEE. J gave up 8 bases and V 4 bases, and 4 bases lay outside the gene matches.

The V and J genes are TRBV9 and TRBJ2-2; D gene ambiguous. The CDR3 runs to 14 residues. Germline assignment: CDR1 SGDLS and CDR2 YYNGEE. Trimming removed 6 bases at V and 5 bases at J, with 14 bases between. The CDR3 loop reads CASTARGWTGELFF. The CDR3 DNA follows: TGTGCCAGCACCGCCCGAGGTTGGACCGGGGAGCTGTTTTTT. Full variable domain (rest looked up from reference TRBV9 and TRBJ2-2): DSGVTQTPKHLITATGQRVTLRCSPRSGDLSVYWYQQSLDQGLQFLIQYYNGEERAKGNILERFSAQQFPDLHSELNLSSLELGDSALYFCASTARGWTGELFFGEGSRLTVL.

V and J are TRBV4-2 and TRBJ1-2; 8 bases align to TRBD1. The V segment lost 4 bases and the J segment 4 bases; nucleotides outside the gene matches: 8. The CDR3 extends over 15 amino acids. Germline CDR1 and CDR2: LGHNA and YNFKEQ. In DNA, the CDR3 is TGTGCCAGCAGCCCGGACAGGGTTGGTGTCTATGGCTACACCTTC. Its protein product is CASSPDRVGVYGYTF.

The CDR3 DNA sequence: TGTGCCAGTACCGCAGGGGTGTACACTGAAGCTTTCTTT. Translated: CASTAGVYTEAFF. This rearrangement joins TRBV19 to TRBJ1-1; D is perhaps TRBD1 (6 bases). The CDR3 is 13 amino acids. V dropped 7 bases and J dropped 3 bases, with 12 bases sitting between them. Germline V CDR1 and CDR2: LNHDA, SQIVND (reference sequence).